A single sample is the source of the 2 T cell receptor beta chains below, sequenced in a study of blood T cell repertoires in COVID-19. Method: immunoSEQ multiplex PCR; TCRdb's copy keeps in-frame clones and lacks some. The data show 300,000 to 400,000 clones, approximately 89% seen once. The material sequenced was peripheral blood. These receptors originate from a woman aged 18-29 years who had recovered from COVID-19.

CDR3 region: CASTFSRGVFGQGAVEQYV. DNA of the CDR3: TGCGCCAGCACCTTTTCAAGGGGGGTATTCGGACAGGGGGCGGTCGAGCAGTACGTC. The chain recombines TRBV4-1 with TRBJ2-7; 11 positions agree with TRBD1. The CDR3 runs to 19 residues. J lost 6 bases, V lost 7 bases, and 23 bases had no gene match. The V gene's germline CDR1 is MGHRA and CDR2 YSYEKL.

The chain links TRBV14 to TRBJ1-4; TRBD1 might be the D (6 bases). CDR3 length: 17 amino acids. The V end lost 7 bases, the J end lost 12 bases, and 30 bases lay between the germline ends. Germline-derived CDR1 and CDR2 are SGHDN and FVKESK. CDR3 region: CASNHLPSRDTTVELFF. DNA of the CDR3: TGTGCCAGCAACCACCTCCCCTCCCGGGACACAACGGTGGAACTGTTTTTT.